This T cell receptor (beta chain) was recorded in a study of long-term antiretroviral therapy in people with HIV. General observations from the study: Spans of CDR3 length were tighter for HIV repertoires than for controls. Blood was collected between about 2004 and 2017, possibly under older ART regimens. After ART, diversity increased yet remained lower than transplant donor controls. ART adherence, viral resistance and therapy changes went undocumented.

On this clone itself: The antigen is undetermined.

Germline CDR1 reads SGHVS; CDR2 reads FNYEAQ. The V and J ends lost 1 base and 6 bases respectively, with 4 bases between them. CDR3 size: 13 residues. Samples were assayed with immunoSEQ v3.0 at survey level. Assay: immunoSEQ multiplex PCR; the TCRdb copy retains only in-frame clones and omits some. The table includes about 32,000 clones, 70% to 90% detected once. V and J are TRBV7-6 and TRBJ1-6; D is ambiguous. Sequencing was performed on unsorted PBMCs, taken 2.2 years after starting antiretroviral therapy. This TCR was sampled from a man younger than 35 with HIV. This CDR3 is CASSLDLNSPLHF. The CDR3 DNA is TGTGCCAGCAGCTTAGATCTTAATTCACCCCTCCACTTT.